Shown below are 29 T cell receptor beta chains from a single sample sequenced in a study of radiation and T cells in renal cell carcinoma. Time point: baseline pretreatment blood. The sample's treatment: 15 Gy SBRT to primary tumor, nephrectomy 4 weeks later. TCRdb's copy holds only in-frame clones and misses some; the assay was immunoSEQ multiplex PCR. In the table there are some 100,000 clones, 70% to 85% of which are singletons. Material: blood, obtained from a patient whose treatment included radiotherapy and nephrectomy. The source is a man aged 60 to 75 with renal cell carcinoma.

This sequence joins TRBV5-5 and TRBJ1-2, with 8 bases identical to TRBD1. Germline-derived CDR1 and CDR2 are SGHKS and YYEKEE (reference sequence). Trimming took 4 bases from V and 5 from J; bases not matched to a gene: 13. CDR3 length equals 16 residues. This CDR3 reads CASSTTGTGYRYGYTF. The CDR3 DNA sequence: TGTGCCAGCAGCACAACCGGGACAGGATACCGGTATGGCTACACCTTC.

The J gene is TRBJ2-1, the V gene TRBV10-2; no clear D. Germline lookup yields CDR1 WSHSY and CDR2 SAAADI. The CDR3 covers 17 residues. V was clipped by 6 bases and J by 5 bases, with 23 bases between them. The chain's CDR3 is CASSVADPQLYDNEQFF. The CDR3, as DNA: TGCGCCAGCAGCGTAGCAGACCCTCAGCTCTACGACAATGAGCAGTTCTTC.

This chain links TRBV4-1 with TRBJ1-1; no clear D. The CDR3 length is 14 residues. Trimming left V 0 bases short and J 6 bases short, with 11 bases between. In germline, CDR1 is MGHRA, CDR2 YSYEKL. CDR3 nucleotide sequence: TGCGCCAGCAGCCAAGAACCGTTGAAGGCTGAAGCTTTCTTT. The encoded protein is CASSQEPLKAEAFF.

This chain connects TRBV5-1 to TRBJ2-7; 9 nucleotides agree with TRBD2. Trimming removed 3 bases from V and 2 bases from J; junction bases left unmatched: 3. CDR3 length: 14 amino acids. Germline loops: CDR1 SGHRS, CDR2 YFSETQ. The CDR3 region is CASSWGLAPYEQYF. The CDR3 region has the DNA TGCGCCAGCAGCTGGGGACTAGCACCCTACGAGCAGTACTTC.

The chain is built from TRBV6-5 and TRBJ1-5; 8 positions agree with TRBD1. The V gene end was trimmed by 11 bases and the J gene end by 3 bases; junction bases not matched to a gene: 6. Germline V gene lookup returns CDR1 MNHEY and CDR2 SVGAGI. The CDR3 has 13 amino acids. CDR3: CAGGTGDNQPQHF. Written as DNA, the CDR3 is TGTGCCGGGGGGACAGGCGACAATCAGCCCCAGCATTTT.

There are a few counts of this clone. V is TRBV5-8 and J is TRBJ1-5; D ambiguous. CDR3 length: 15 amino acids. The germline CDR1 and CDR2 sequences are SGHTS and YDEGEE. V lost 2 bases and J lost 3, with 12 bases in between. This chain's CDR3 is CASSFSDRVNQPQHF. CDR3 nucleotides: TGTGCCAGCAGCTTTTCGGACCGGGTCAATCAGCCCCAGCATTTT.

The chain recombines TRBV5-1 with TRBJ1-1; tentatively, D is TRBD1 (6 bases). CDR1 and CDR2 (germline): SGHRS, YFSETQ. This CDR3 spans 15 amino acids. V was shortened by 4 bases and J by 4 bases, with 17 bases between the two germline ends. DNA of the CDR3: TGCGCCAGCAGCGTACGACAGGCTTCGGGCACTGAAGCTTTCTTT. Translating gives CASSVRQASGTEAFF.

The J gene is TRBJ1-1, the V gene TRBV27; no clear D gene. From germline, CDR1 is MNHEY and CDR2 SMNVEV (reference sequence). CDR3 size: 13 residues. V was trimmed by 0 bases and J by 0 bases, leaving 2 bases between them. The CDR3 is CASSLSLNTEAFF. As DNA, the CDR3 is TGTGCCAGCAGTTTATCACTGAACACTGAAGCTTTCTTT.

The gene calls are TRBV5-6 and TRBJ2-7, with D maybe TRBD1 (5 bases). The CDR3 runs 14 residues. Germline CDR1 and CDR2: SGHDT and YYEEEE. V lost 3 bases to trimming and J lost 1 base, with 11 bases between them. CDR3 protein: CASSSGLGSYEQYF. CDR3 in DNA: TGTGCCAGCAGCTCAGGGTTGGGGTCCTACGAGCAGTACTTC.

The chain has TRBV9 and TRBJ2-7; 12 bases are shared with TRBD1. The germline V gene encodes CDR1 SGDLS and CDR2 YYNGEE. This CDR3 region has 14 residues. The J segment lost 6 bases and the V segment lost 3 bases, leaving 4 bases of the junction unmatched. CDR3 amino acids: CASSAGQGAGEQYF. The CDR3 region has the DNA TGTGCCAGCAGCGCGGGACAGGGGGCAGGCGAGCAGTACTTC.

This clone was recorded a few times. The CDR3 sequence is CASSLSPGYTDTQYF. CDR3 DNA: TGTGCCAGCAGCTTGAGCCCGGGCTACACAGATACGCAGTATTTT. The chain recombines TRBV5-6 with TRBJ2-3; unclear D gene. Germline V CDR1 and CDR2: SGHDT, YYEEEE. Trimming shortened V by 1 base and J by 2 bases, and 11 bases separated the two germline ends. This CDR3 contains 15 residues. Full variable domain (outside the CDR3, taken from reference TRBV5-6 and TRBJ2-3): DAGVTQSPTHLIKTRGQQVTLRCSPKSGHDTVSWYQQALGQGPQFIFQYYEEEERQRGNFPDRFSGHQFPNYSSELNVNALLLGDSALYLCASSLSPGYTDTQYFGPGTRLTVL.

The V gene is TRBV29-1, the J gene TRBJ2-2; 10 bases fit TRBD1. With V trimmed by 1 base and J by 7 bases, 6 bases remained unmatched. This CDR3 has 15 amino acids. The V gene's germline CDR1 is SQVTM and CDR2 ANQGSEA. CDR3 in DNA: TGCAGCGTTGAAGGACAGGGGGCGTCGGTCGGGGAGCTGTTTTTT. Protein product: CSVEGQGASVGELFF.

This clone has just a few counts. V usage is TRBV28 and J usage is TRBJ1-2, with a weak D call TRBD1 (5 bases). This CDR3 has 14 residues. The V gene lost 3 bases and the J gene lost 3 bases, with 11 bases spanning the gap. Per the germline V gene, CDR1 is MDHEN and CDR2 is SYDVKM. CDR3: CASSFAGTYYGYTF. The CDR3 DNA is TGTGCCAGCAGTTTTGCCGGGACCTACTATGGCTACACCTTC.

The CDR3 spells CASSLGSGNGFSYEQYF. The CDR3, as DNA: TGTGCCAGCAGCTTAGGGAGCGGGAATGGTTTTTCCTACGAGCAGTACTTC. V is TRBV7-8 and J is TRBJ2-7, with 7 bases matching TRBD2. Losses at the gene ends were 1 base for V and 1 base for J; bases not matched to a gene: 10. Per germline, CDR1 SGHVS and CDR2 FQNEAQ. The CDR3 contains 17 residues.

This clone was detected once. The chain employs TRBV5-1 and TRBJ2-7, with D perhaps matching TRBD1 or TRBD2 (5 bases each). V was clipped by 5 bases and J by 2 bases, with 14 bases between them. CDR1 and CDR2 from the germline V gene are SGHRS and YFSETQ. This CDR3 has 14 residues. Written as DNA, the CDR3 is TGCGCCAGCAGTCCCTCCGGGACGGCCTACGAGCAGTACTTC. Its translation is CASSPSGTAYEQYF.

This chain connects TRBV18 to TRBJ2-2, with 11 bases identical to TRBD2. This CDR3 contains 16 residues. The V gene's germline CDR1 is KGHSH and CDR2 LQKENI. The V gene end was trimmed by 6 bases and the J gene end by 6 bases; junction bases not matched to a gene: 9. The CDR3 nucleotides read TGTGCCAGCTCCCCAACTAGCGGGAGTATCGCCGGGGAGCTGTTTTTT. Translating gives CASSPTSGSIAGELFF.

The J gene is TRBJ1-4, the V gene TRBV4-1; D is uncertain. The CDR3 consists of 12 residues. With 5 bases removed from V and 4 bases from J, the gap between germline ends came to 5 bases. Per germline, CDR1 MGHRA and CDR2 YSYEKL. CDR3 sequence reads: CASSGDNEKLFF. CDR3 nucleotide sequence: TGCGCCAGCAGCGGAGATAATGAAAAACTGTTTTTT.

The chain couples TRBV7-3 to TRBJ2-2, with 7 positions matching TRBD1. CDR3 length: 14 residues. From germline, CDR1 is SGHTA and CDR2 FQGTGA. J gave up 5 bases and V 5 bases, and 5 bases lay outside the gene matches. This CDR3 is CASSVRQGTGELFF. CDR3 DNA sequence: TGTGCCAGCAGCGTCCGACAGGGTACCGGGGAGCTGTTTTTT.

The rearrangement links TRBV5-1 to TRBJ2-3; D is tentatively TRBD1 or TRBD2 (6 bases each). Trimming stripped 0 bases from V and 2 bases from J, with 13 bases between. Germline CDR1 SGHRS, CDR2 YFSETQ. The length of the CDR3 is 16 residues. CDR3 protein: CASSLGVGGLTDTQYF. CDR3 coding DNA: TGCGCCAGCAGCTTGGGGGTCGGGGGCCTCACAGATACGCAGTATTTT.

The V gene is TRBV10-2, the J gene TRBJ2-3, with TRBD2 as a possible D gene (6 bases). CDR3 size: 15 residues. Per germline, CDR1 WSHSY and CDR2 SAAADI. V lost 7 bases and J lost 0, with 14 bases in between. CDR3 region: CASIPGLRSTDTQYF. The CDR3 DNA reads TGCGCCAGCATCCCGGGACTCCGCAGCACAGATACGCAGTATTTT.

This chain uses TRBV11-2 with TRBJ2-5; D remains unclear. This CDR3 has 14 amino acids. V was clipped by 5 bases and J by 2 bases, with 12 bases between them. Germline V CDR1 and CDR2: SGHAT, FQNNGV. CDR3 DNA sequence: TGTGCCAGCAGCGAGTGGCTAGTTCAAGAGACCCAGTACTTC. Protein: CASSEWLVQETQYF.

The rearrangement uses TRBV10-3 and TRBJ1-2; unclear D gene. The ends were cut back, 4 bases at V and 4 bases at J, with 13 bases in the middle. Germline CDR1 and CDR2: ENHRY and SYGVKD. The CDR3 has 14 amino acids. The CDR3 protein is CAISVEGGVYGYTF. DNA of the CDR3: TGTGCCATCAGTGTGGAGGGTGGGGTCTATGGCTACACCTTC.

The chain links TRBV4-3 to TRBJ2-2; D may correspond to TRBD1 or TRBD2 (5 bases each). Trimming pared 0 bases from V and 4 bases from J, leaving 6 bases between. Germline values: CDR1 LGHNA, CDR2 YSLEER. CDR3 length equals 14 residues. In nucleotides, the CDR3 is TGCGCCAGCAGCCAAGATGGGGGCACCGGGGAGCTGTTTTTT. Encoded protein: CASSQDGGTGELFF.

This chain's CDR3 is CASSQLLAGGGETQYF. In DNA form, the CDR3 reads TGTGCCAGTTCCCAGTTACTAGCGGGAGGCGGAGAGACCCAGTACTTC. The J gene is TRBJ2-5, the V gene TRBV19; 12 bases match TRBD2. Germline loops: CDR1 LNHDA, CDR2 SQIVND (reference sequence). J was trimmed by 4 bases and V by 8 bases; bases with no gene match: 11. CDR3 size: 16 residues.

This chain joins TRBV19 and TRBJ1-1, with unresolved D. V was clipped by 7 bases and J by 1 base, with 10 bases between them. CDR3 length: 13 amino acids. Germline V gene sequence: CDR1 LNHDA, CDR2 SQIVND (reference sequence). CDR3 protein: CASIGQTNTEAFF. Written as DNA, the CDR3 is TGTGCCAGTATTGGTCAGACGAACACTGAAGCTTTCTTT. The full variable domain, rest sourced from reference TRBV19 and TRBJ1-1, is DGGITQSPKYLFRKEGQNVTLSCEQNLNHDAMYWYRQDPGQGLRLIYYSQIVNDFQKGDIAEGYSVSREKKESFPLTVTSAQKNPTAFYLCASIGQTNTEAFFGQGTRLTVV.

The rearrangement joins TRBV5-1 to TRBJ1-3, with unresolved D. Trimming took off 4 bases at V and 4 bases at J, with 18 bases between the two ends. The CDR3 runs to 16 residues. CDR1 SGHRS and CDR2 YFSETQ come from the germline V gene. The chain's CDR3 is CASSDDSGGRGNTIYF. The CDR3 bases are TGCGCCAGCAGCGACGATTCCGGAGGCAGGGGAAACACCATATATTTT.

This clone was observed once. This rearrangement joins TRBV28 to TRBJ1-3; 7 bases fit TRBD1. The CDR3 sequence is 15 residues long. From germline, CDR1 is MDHEN and CDR2 SYDVKM. V lost 7 bases and J lost 3; bases outside the gene matches: 9. CDR3 bases: TGTGCCAGCATCCGTAACAGGGGCGGTGGAAACACCATATATTTT. Protein product: CASIRNRGGGNTIYF. The whole variable domain, filled in from reference TRBV28 and TRBJ1-3, reads DVKVTQSSRYLVKRTGEKVFLECVQDMDHENMFWYRQDPGLGLRLIYFSYDVKMKEKGDIPEGYSVSREKKERFSLILESASTNQTSMYLCASIRNRGGGNTIYFGEGSWLTVV.

The DNA for the CDR3 is TGTGCCAGCAGCTCTGGACTAGCGGGCAACTACGGGTCACCAGATACGCAGTATTTT. This codes for CASSSGLAGNYGSPDTQYF. This chain links TRBV7-8 with TRBJ2-3; 11 bases line up with TRBD2. Trimming took 4 bases from V and 4 from J; bases not matched to a gene: 16. The germline CDR1 and CDR2 sequences are SGHVS and FQNEAQ. The CDR3 loop spans 19 amino acids.

This clone was detected only once. The J gene is TRBJ2-7, the V gene TRBV27; 12 bases agree with TRBD2. The CDR3 is 15 amino acids. J was trimmed by 5 bases and V by 5 bases; bases with no gene match: 7. In germline, CDR1 is MNHEY, CDR2 SMNVEV (reference sequence). Here the CDR3 reads CASSPLAGGIHEQYF. CDR3 coding DNA: TGTGCCAGCAGTCCACTAGCGGGAGGTATCCACGAGCAGTACTTC.